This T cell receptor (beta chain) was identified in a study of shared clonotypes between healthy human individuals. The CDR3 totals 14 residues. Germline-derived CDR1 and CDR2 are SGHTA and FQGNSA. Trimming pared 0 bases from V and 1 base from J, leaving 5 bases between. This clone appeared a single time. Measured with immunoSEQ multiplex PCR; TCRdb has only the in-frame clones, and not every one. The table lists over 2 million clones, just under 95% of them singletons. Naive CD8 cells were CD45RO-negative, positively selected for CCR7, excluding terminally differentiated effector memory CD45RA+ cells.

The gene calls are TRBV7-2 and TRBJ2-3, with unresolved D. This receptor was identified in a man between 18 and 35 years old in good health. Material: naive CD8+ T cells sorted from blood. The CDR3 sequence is CASSLAWGTDTQYF. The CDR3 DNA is TGTGCCAGCAGCTTAGCGTGGGGCACAGATACGCAGTATTTT.